This TCR beta chain comes out of a study of early T cells in non-severe SARS-CoV-2 infection. Study in general: Bulk RNA taken from unsorted whole blood was sequenced, leaving chains unpaired.

This CDR3 region has 13 residues. Germline V gives CDR1 LGHNA, CDR2 YSLEER. The ends were cut back, 2 bases at V and 6 bases at J, with 11 bases in the middle. The table lists this clonotype with many counts. The antigen remains undetermined. TCRdb processed the 5' RACE reads anew with MiXCR; each CDR3 protein has one entry. The sample shows 60,000 to 75,000 distinct CDR3 sequences, approximately 10% of them seen only once. Regarding the study as a whole: CD4 and private specificities were missed by VDJdb matching, which favored anti-spike CD8 responses.

This material consisted of whole blood, taken at baseline. The rearrangement joins TRBV4-3 to TRBJ2-7; D not certain. The TCR was taken from an adult who was a healthcare worker with PCR-confirmed SARS-CoV-2 infection or an uninfected control (not recorded which). CDR3 DNA sequence: TGCGCCAGCAGCCAACACGACCGAGCCGAGCAGTACTTC. It codes for CASSQHDRAEQYF.